Shown below are 27 T cell receptor beta chains from a single sample sequenced in a study. TCRdb used MiXCR to reprocess the 5' RACE reads, holding one entry per CDR3 protein. Among about 40,000 distinct CDR3 sequences listed, about 32% were seen once. Sequencing used tumor-infiltrating memory CD4+ T cells sorted from the breast tumor. Documented subset: memory CD4+ T cells, CD4+CD45RO+CD25-. All receptors derive from a female donor with breast cancer.

This rearrangement joins TRBV20-1 to TRBJ2-1, with D maybe TRBD2 (6 bases). Germline CDR1 DFQATT, CDR2 SNEGSKA (reference sequence). The CDR3 is 10 amino acids. V was cut by 6 bases and J by 13 bases, with 13 bases left in between. The CDR3: CSAVGLAQFF. The CDR3 nucleotides are TGCAGTGCCGTGGGACTCGCCCAGTTCTTC.

This clonotype was counted ten times or more. The chain combines TRBV5-5 with TRBJ2-1, with 14 bases identical to TRBD2. V dropped 4 bases and J dropped 9; count of bases not matched to a gene: 12. Germline V CDR1 and CDR2: SGHKS, YYEKEE (reference sequence). The CDR3 runs to 17 residues. The CDR3 DNA reads TGTGCCAGCAGCGCCCACGGGACTAGCGGGAGTGCGGGTGAGCAGTTCTTC. Its protein is CASSAHGTSGSAGEQFF.

This clonotype was counted at least ten times. This chain joins TRBV7-3 and TRBJ2-3, with D unclear. V was pared by 2 bases and J by 2 bases, with 8 bases between. Per germline, CDR1 SGHTA and CDR2 FQGTGA. CDR3 size: 14 residues. The CDR3 protein is CASSLEPSTDTQYF. CDR3 nucleotides: TGTGCCAGCAGCTTAGAACCATCCACAGATACGCAGTATTTT.

The rearrangement joins TRBV29-1 to TRBJ2-2, with D perhaps TRBD2 (7 bases). The CDR3 loop spans 14 amino acids. V lost 3 bases and J 6 bases, leaving 14 bases between the germline ends. The germline CDR1 and CDR2 sequences are SQVTM and ANQGSEA. This CDR3 is CSVDEGGAAGELFF. CDR3 DNA: TGCAGCGTTGATGAGGGGGGGGCGGCCGGGGAGCTGTTTTTT.

This clonotype was recorded at least ten times. The chain links TRBV9 to TRBJ2-3; 7 positions match TRBD2. The germline CDR1 and CDR2 sequences are SGDLS and YYNGEE. V dropped 2 bases and J dropped 4; count of bases not matched to a gene: 10. The CDR3 is made up of 16 amino acids. Written as DNA, the CDR3 is TGTGCCAGCAGCGTCGGATCAGGACGGGGGGCAGATACGCAGTATTTT. Protein: CASSVGSGRGADTQYF.

The chain joins TRBV5-1 to TRBJ2-7, with D perhaps being TRBD1 or TRBD2 (6 bases each). The CDR3 length is 13 residues. Germline V lookup: CDR1 SGHRS, CDR2 YFSETQ. Trimming left V 4 bases short and J 7 bases short, with 15 bases between. CDR3 sequence reads: CASSPGVQGEQYF. The CDR3, as DNA: TGCGCCAGCAGCCCGGGAGTACAGGGTGAGCAGTACTTC.

This chain uses TRBV12-3 or TRBV12-4 with TRBJ2-5, with 7 bases aligning to TRBD1. V trimming: 2 bases; J trimming: 4 bases; junction bases outside the gene matches: 4. This CDR3 is built from 14 residues. The CDR3 here is CASSLTGVGETQYF. The CDR3 DNA follows: TGTGCCAGCAGTTTAACAGGGGTCGGAGAGACCCAGTACTTC.

The V gene is TRBV6-7, the J gene TRBJ1-1, with a tentative D call TRBD1 (5 bases). TRBV6-7 carries the ORF label, with uncertain function. V was pared by 6 bases and J by 4 bases, with 24 bases between. This CDR3 contains 17 residues. DNA of the CDR3: TGTGCCAGCAGATACGACCTCCCCAGGGAAGGAGGCACTGAAGCTTTCTTT. Translation gives CASRYDLPREGGTEAFF.

This clonotype showed up just a few times. The V and J genes are TRBV5-1 and TRBJ1-1, with no clear D. The germline V gene has CDR1 SGHRS and CDR2 YFSETQ. CDR3 length: 15 amino acids. Between the trimmed V and J ends, which lost 0 bases and 5 bases, there was a span of 14 bases. CDR3 protein: CASSLASKTTTEAFF. In nucleotides, the CDR3 is TGCGCCAGCAGCTTGGCGTCAAAAACGACGACTGAAGCTTTCTTT.

This CDR3 is CSVEDGRKGPTDTQYF. As DNA, the CDR3 is TGCAGCGTTGAAGATGGGCGGAAGGGACCCACAGATACGCAGTATTTT. The chain employs TRBV29-1 and TRBJ2-3; the D gene could be TRBD1 or TRBD2 (5 bases each). Per germline, CDR1 SQVTM and CDR2 ANQGSEA. Trimming removed 0 bases at V and 2 bases at J, with 15 bases between. The CDR3 contains 16 residues.

On this clonotype itself: Mismatch with germline at one junction end may stem from a read error. This chain connects TRBV29-1 to TRBJ2-3, with D possibly called TRBD1 or TRBD2 (5 bases each). CDR3 length: 16 amino acids. Germline V gives CDR1 SQVTM, CDR2 ANQGSEA. The CDR3 DNA reads TGCAGCGTTAAAGATGGGCGGAAGGGACCCACAGATACGCAGTATTTT. This codes for CSVKDGRKGPTDTQYF.

The sample holds one count of this clonotype. The V and J genes are TRBV20-1 and TRBJ2-1; 8 positions agree with TRBD2. CDR3 length: 13 residues. Germline-derived CDR1 and CDR2 are DFQATT and SNEGSKA (reference sequence). CDR3 nucleotides: TGCAGCCCCAGCGGGAGCTCCTACAATGAGCAGTTCTTC. This codes for CSPSGSSYNEQFF.

This clonotype showed up just a few times. An end of the junction differs from the germline gene, which may be a read error. The V gene is TRBV12-3 or TRBV12-4, the J gene TRBJ1-5; D might be TRBD1 (5 bases). The length of the CDR3 is 14 residues. Here the CDR3 reads CASSLARGGQPQHF. The CDR3, as DNA: TGTGCCAGCAGTCTAGCGCGGGGGGGTCAGCCCCAGCATTTT.

The chain is built from TRBV6-5 and TRBJ2-1, with a tentative D call TRBD2 (6 bases). Germline V gene data show CDR1 as MNHEY and CDR2 as SVGAGI. There are 15 residues in the CDR3. The ends were cut back, 2 bases at V and 2 bases at J, with 10 bases in the middle. CDR3 nucleotide sequence: TGTGCCAGCAGTTACGGGGGGTTCACCTACAATGAGCAGTTCTTC. It specifies CASSYGGFTYNEQFF.

This sequence joins TRBV5-1 and TRBJ2-3; the D is unclear. The germline V gene encodes CDR1 SGHRS and CDR2 YFSETQ. Trimming stripped 1 base from V and 3 bases from J, with 12 bases between. The CDR3 runs 15 residues. The CDR3 spells CASSLRLPETDTQYF. Here the CDR3 DNA reads TGCGCCAGCAGCTTGCGGTTACCGGAGACAGATACGCAGTATTTT.

The chain carries TRBV20-1 and TRBJ1-2; D remains unclear. CDR1 and CDR2 from the germline V gene are DFQATT and SNEGSKA (reference sequence). CDR3 size: 12 residues. The V end was cut by 4 bases, the J end by 5 bases, with 11 bases between. CDR3 sequence (DNA): TGCAGTGCTAACGGGGAGGAGTATGGCTACACCTTC. Protein: CSANGEEYGYTF.

J is TRBJ1-2 and V is TRBV7-9; D gene uncertain. CDR1 is SEHNR and CDR2 is FQNEAQ in the germline V gene (reference sequence). The CDR3 extends over 14 amino acids. Between the trimmed V and J ends, which lost 5 bases and 0 bases, there was a span of 10 bases. CDR3: CASSGSGANYGYTF. The CDR3 nucleotides read TGTGCCAGCAGCGGTTCGGGTGCTAACTATGGCTACACCTTC.

The V gene is TRBV27, the J gene TRBJ2-7; D is ambiguous. Germline-derived CDR1 and CDR2 are MNHEY and SMNVEV (reference sequence). Trimming cost V 5 bases and J 0 bases, with 14 bases left between them. CDR3 size: 15 residues. The CDR3 region is CASSPWTDLSYEQYF. The CDR3 DNA reads TGTGCCAGCAGTCCTTGGACGGACCTCTCCTACGAGCAGTACTTC.

The CDR3 DNA is TGTGCCAGCAGCGAAGGGGTGGTGTGGGAAGAGACCCAGTACTTC. This sequence encodes CASSEGVVWEETQYF. This chain connects TRBV7-2 to TRBJ2-5; the D gene is possibly TRBD1 (5 bases). The CDR3 is 15 residues long. The V and J ends lost 5 bases and 3 bases respectively, with 16 bases between them. Germline V CDR1 and CDR2: SGHTA, FQGNSA. Supplemented by reference TRBV7-2 and TRBJ2-5, the full variable domain reads GAGVSQSPSNKVTEKGKDVELRCDPISGHTALYWYRQSLGQGLEFLIYFQGNSAPDKSGLPSDRFSAERTGGSVSTLTIQRTQQEDSAVYLCASSEGVVWEETQYFGPGTRLLVL.

In this sample, this clonotype turned up many times. V gene TRBV20-1 combines with J gene TRBJ1-5; D is possibly TRBD1 (6 bases). This CDR3 has 15 residues. Germline V gives CDR1 DFQATT, CDR2 SNEGSKA (reference sequence). Trimming removed 0 bases at V and 1 base at J, with 10 bases between. The CDR3 spells CSARERGNSNQPQHF. CDR3 DNA: TGCAGTGCTAGAGAAAGGGGGAACAGCAATCAGCCCCAGCATTTT.

The V and J genes are TRBV4-3 and TRBJ2-2; either TRBD1 or TRBD2 may supply D (5 bases each). This CDR3 spans 17 amino acids. Germline CDR1 reads LGHNA; CDR2 reads YSLEER. Trimming left V 0 bases short and J 1 base short, with 12 bases between. The CDR3 reads CASSQDRSGQNTGELFF. DNA for the CDR3: TGCGCCAGCAGCCAAGATCGGAGCGGACAGAACACCGGGGAGCTGTTTTTT.

A few counts support this clonotype. The genes are TRBV6-1 and TRBJ2-3, with D maybe TRBD2 (5 bases). The germline V and J ends were trimmed by 4 bases and 1 base, with 12 bases remaining between them. The CDR3 consists of 15 residues. From germline, CDR1 is MNHNS and CDR2 SASEGT. The CDR3 loop reads CASSADGSGTDTQYF. CDR3 nucleotide sequence: TGTGCCAGCAGTGCTGATGGGAGCGGCACAGATACGCAGTATTTT.

The rearrangement links TRBV6-5 to TRBJ2-4, with D tentatively TRBD2 (5 bases). Germline values: CDR1 MNHEY, CDR2 SVGAGI. V lost 7 bases and J 0 bases, leaving 13 bases between the germline ends. The CDR3 consists of 15 residues. DNA for the CDR3: TGTGCCAGCACCCCTCCGGGGTTAGCCAAAAACATTCAGTACTTC. Translation gives CASTPPGLAKNIQYF.

The chain links TRBV20-1 to TRBJ2-3; D is uncertain. Per the germline V gene, CDR1 is DFQATT and CDR2 is SNEGSKA (reference sequence). CDR3 size: 12 residues. V was cut by 3 bases and J by 4 bases, with 8 bases left in between. CDR3 region: CSASNSADTQYF. In nucleotides, the CDR3 is TGCAGTGCTAGTAATTCAGCAGATACGCAGTATTTT.

V is TRBV4-2 and J is TRBJ2-2, with D hard to call. Trimming left V 7 bases short and J 6 bases short, with 9 bases between. The CDR3 loop spans 12 amino acids. Germline assignment: CDR1 LGHNA and CDR2 YNFKEQ. The CDR3 spells CASTPRPGELFF. The CDR3 DNA is TGTGCCAGCACCCCCCGACCCGGGGAGCTGTTTTTT.

The chain uses TRBV7-6 and TRBJ2-7; no firm D call. Germline V gene data show CDR1 as SGHVS and CDR2 as FNYEAQ. This CDR3 is 13 amino acids long. V lost 4 bases and J 2 bases, leaving 9 bases between the germline ends. The DNA of the CDR3 is TGTGCCAGCAGCTCGGCATTAACCTACGAGCAGTACTTC. Its translation is CASSSALTYEQYF.

The chain is built from TRBV5-1 and TRBJ2-3, with 11 bases that match TRBD2. Per the germline V gene, CDR1 is SGHRS and CDR2 is YFSETQ. The CDR3 runs 15 residues. The junction had 4 bases not matched to a gene; V was cut back by 1 base and J by 6 bases. CDR3 loop: CASSLTSGSQDTQYF. CDR3 DNA: TGCGCCAGCAGCTTGACTAGCGGGAGTCAGGATACGCAGTATTTT.